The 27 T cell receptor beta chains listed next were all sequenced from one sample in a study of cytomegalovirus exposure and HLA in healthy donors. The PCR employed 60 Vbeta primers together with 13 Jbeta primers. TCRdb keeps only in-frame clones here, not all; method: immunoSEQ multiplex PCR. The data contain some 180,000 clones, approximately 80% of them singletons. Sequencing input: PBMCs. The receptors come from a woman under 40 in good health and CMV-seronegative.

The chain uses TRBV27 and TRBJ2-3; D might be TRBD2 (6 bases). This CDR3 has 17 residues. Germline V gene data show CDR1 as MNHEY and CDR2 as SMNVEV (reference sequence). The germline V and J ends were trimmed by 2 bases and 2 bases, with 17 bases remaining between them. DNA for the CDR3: TGTGCCAGCAGTTTAAGTGGCAGCGGGCCCTACACAGATACGCAGTATTTT. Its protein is CASSLSGSGPYTDTQYF.

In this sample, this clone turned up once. The CDR3 protein is CASSSYGQGAGYTF. Here the CDR3 DNA reads TGCGCCAGCAGCTCCTATGGACAGGGCGCAGGCTACACCTTC. The chain uses TRBV5-1 and TRBJ1-2, with TRBD1 identical over 8 bases. This CDR3 spans 14 amino acids. Germline CDR1 is SGHRS and CDR2 is YFSETQ. With 3 bases clipped from V and 8 bases from J, the junction kept 9 bases outside the gene matches.

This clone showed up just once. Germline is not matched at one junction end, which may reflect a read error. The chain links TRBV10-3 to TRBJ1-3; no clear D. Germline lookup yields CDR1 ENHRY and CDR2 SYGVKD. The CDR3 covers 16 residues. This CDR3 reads CATSAPGYNSGNTIYF. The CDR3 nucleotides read TGTGCCACCAGTGCCCCGGGATATAACTCTGGAAACACCATATATTTT.

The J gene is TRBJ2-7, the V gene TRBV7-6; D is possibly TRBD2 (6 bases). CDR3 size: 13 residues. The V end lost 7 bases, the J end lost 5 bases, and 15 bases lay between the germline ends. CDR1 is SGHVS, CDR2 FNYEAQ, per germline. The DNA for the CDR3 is TGTGCCAGCACCCCCCGGGGCGGGGACGAGCAGTACTTC. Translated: CASTPRGGDEQYF.

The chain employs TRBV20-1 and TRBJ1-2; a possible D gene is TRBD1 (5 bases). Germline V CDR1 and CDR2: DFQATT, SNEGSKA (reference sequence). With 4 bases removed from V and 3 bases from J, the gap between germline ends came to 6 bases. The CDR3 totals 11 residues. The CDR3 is CSAIQDYGYTF. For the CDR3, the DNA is TGCAGTGCTATACAGGACTATGGCTACACCTTC.

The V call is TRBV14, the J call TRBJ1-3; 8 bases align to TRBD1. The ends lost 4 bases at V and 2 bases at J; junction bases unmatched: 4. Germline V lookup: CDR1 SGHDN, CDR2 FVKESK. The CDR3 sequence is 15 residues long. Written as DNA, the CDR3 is TGTGCCAGCAGCCCAAGGACAGGGACTGGAAACACCATATATTTT. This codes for CASSPRTGTGNTIYF.

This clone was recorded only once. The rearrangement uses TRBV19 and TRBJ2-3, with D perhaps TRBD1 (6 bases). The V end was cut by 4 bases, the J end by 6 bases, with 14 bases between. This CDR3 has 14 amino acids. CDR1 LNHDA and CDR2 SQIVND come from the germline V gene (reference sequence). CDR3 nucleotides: TGTGCCAGTAGTACCAGGACAGAGCTGGATACGCAGTATTTT. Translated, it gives CASSTRTELDTQYF. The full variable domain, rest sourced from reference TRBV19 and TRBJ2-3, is DGGITQSPKYLFRKEGQNVTLSCEQNLNHDAMYWYRQDPGQGLRLIYYSQIVNDFQKGDIAEGYSVSREKKESFPLTVTSAQKNPTAFYLCASSTRTELDTQYFGPGTRLTVL.

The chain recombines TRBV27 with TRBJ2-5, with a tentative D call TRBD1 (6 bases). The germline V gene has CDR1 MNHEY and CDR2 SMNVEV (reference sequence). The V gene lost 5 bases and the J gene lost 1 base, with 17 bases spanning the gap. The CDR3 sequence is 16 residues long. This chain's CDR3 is CASSQHPGVFQETQYF. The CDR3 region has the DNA TGTGCCAGCAGTCAACACCCAGGGGTTTTCCAAGAGACCCAGTACTTC.

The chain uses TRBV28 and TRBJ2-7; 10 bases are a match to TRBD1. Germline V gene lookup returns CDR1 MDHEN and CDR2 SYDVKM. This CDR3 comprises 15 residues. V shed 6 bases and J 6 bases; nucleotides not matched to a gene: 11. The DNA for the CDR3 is TGTGCCAGCAGCCGAGGAGGGACAGGGGCCTCCGAGCAGTACTTC. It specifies CASSRGGTGASEQYF.

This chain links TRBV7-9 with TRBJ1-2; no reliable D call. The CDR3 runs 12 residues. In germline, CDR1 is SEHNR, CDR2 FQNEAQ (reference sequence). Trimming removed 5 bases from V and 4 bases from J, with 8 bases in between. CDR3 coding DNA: TGTGCCAGCAGCCCGGGTTTCTATGGCTACACCTTC. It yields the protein CASSPGFYGYTF.

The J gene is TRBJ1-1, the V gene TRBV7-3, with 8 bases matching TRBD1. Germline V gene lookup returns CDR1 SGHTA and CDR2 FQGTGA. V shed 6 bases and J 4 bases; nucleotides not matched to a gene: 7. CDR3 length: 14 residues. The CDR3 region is CASSRTGLGTEAFF. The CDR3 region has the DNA TGTGCCAGCAGTCGGACAGGGCTAGGCACTGAAGCTTTCTTT.

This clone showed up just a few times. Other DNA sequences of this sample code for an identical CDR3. CDR3 sequence reads: CASSFSPATNEKLFF. The CDR3 nucleotides read TGCGCCAGCAGCTTCAGTCCCGCAACTAATGAAAAACTGTTTTTT. V and J are TRBV5-1 and TRBJ1-4; D is ambiguous. The germline V gene has CDR1 SGHRS and CDR2 YFSETQ. V dropped 2 bases and J dropped 0 bases, with 8 bases sitting between them. This CDR3 contains 15 residues.

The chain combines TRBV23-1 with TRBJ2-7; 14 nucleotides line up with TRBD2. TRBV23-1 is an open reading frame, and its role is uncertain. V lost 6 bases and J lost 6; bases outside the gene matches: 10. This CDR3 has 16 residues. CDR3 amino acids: CASSPGTSGRVGEQYF. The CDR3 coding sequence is TGCGCCAGCAGCCCCGGGACTAGCGGGAGAGTAGGCGAGCAGTACTTC.

CDR3 sequence reads: CASSYSGQYEQYF. CDR3 bases: TGTGCCAGCAGTTACTCAGGACAGTACGAGCAGTACTTC. The rearrangement links TRBV6-6 to TRBJ2-5; TRBD1 is a possible D gene (6 bases). TRBJ2-7 matches the DNA end more closely, so the J call is doubtful. The length of the CDR3 is 13 residues. CDR1 and CDR2 from the germline V gene are MNHNY and SVGAGI (reference sequence).

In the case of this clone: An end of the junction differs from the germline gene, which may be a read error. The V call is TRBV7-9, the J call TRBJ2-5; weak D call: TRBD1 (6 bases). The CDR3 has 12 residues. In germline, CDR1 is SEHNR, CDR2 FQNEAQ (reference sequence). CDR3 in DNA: TGTTCCAGCAGCCAGAGGGGGGAGACCCAGTACTTC. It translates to CSSSQRGETQYF.

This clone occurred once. The CDR3 nucleotides read TGTGCCAGCAGTTCGACAGGGGTAAGGGGTCTCCTTACATACACTGAAGCTTTCTTT. This codes for CASSSTGVRGLLTYTEAFF. V usage is TRBV27 and J usage is TRBJ1-1, with TRBD1 matching 8 bases. The CDR3 has 19 residues. The J segment lost 3 bases and the V segment lost 4 bases, leaving 19 bases of the junction unmatched. The germline gives CDR1 MNHEY, CDR2 SMNVEV (reference sequence).

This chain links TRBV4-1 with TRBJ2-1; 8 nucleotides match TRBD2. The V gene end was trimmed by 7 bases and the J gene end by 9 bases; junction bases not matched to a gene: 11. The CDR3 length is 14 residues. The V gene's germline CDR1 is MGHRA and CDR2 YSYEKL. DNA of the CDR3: TGCGCCAGCAAAAGGGCGGGAGGAGTCGGTGAGCAGTTCTTC. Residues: CASKRAGGVGEQFF.

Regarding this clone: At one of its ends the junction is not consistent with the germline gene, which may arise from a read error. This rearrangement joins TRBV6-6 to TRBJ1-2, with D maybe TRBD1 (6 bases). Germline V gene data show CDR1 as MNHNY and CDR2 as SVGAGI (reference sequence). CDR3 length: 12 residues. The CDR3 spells CASSPGDYGYPF. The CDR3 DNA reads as TGTGCCAGCAGCCCAGGGGACTATGGCTACCCCTTC.

The CDR3 here is CASSVGRGGHNEQFF. In DNA, the CDR3 is TGTGCCAGCAGCGTAGGCCGAGGGGGTCACAATGAGCAGTTCTTC. The V and J genes are TRBV9 and TRBJ2-1, with D maybe TRBD1 (6 bases). V dropped 0 bases and J dropped 5 bases, with 12 bases sitting between them. CDR1 is SGDLS, CDR2 YYNGEE, per germline. The length of the CDR3 is 15 residues.

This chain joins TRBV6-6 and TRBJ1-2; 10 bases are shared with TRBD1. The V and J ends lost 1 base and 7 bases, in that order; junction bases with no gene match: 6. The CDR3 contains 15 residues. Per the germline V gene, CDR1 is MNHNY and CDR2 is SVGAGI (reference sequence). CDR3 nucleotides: TGTGCCAGCAGTTACTGGCGGGACAGGGGTGCTGGCTACACCTTC. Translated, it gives CASSYWRDRGAGYTF.

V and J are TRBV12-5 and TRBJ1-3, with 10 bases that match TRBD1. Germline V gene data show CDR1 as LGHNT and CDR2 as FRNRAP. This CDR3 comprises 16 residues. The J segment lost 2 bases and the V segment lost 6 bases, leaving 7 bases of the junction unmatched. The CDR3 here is CASGPGQGFPGNTIYF. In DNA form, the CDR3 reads TGTGCTAGTGGGCCGGGACAGGGGTTCCCTGGAAACACCATATATTTT. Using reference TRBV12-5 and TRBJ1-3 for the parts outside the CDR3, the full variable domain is DARVTQTPRHKVTEMGQEVTMRCQPILGHNTVFWYRQTMMQGLELLAYFRNRAPLDDSGMPKDRFSAEMPDATLATLKIQPSEPRDSAVYFCASGPGQGFPGNTIYFGEGSWLTVV.

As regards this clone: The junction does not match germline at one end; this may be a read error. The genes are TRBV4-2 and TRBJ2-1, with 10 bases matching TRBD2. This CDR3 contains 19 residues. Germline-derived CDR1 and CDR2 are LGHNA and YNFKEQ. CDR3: CASSQVWIAGGKGYSEQFF. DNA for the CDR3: TGTGCCAGCAGCCAGGTTTGGATAGCGGGAGGTAAAGGGTACAGTGAGCAGTTCTTC.

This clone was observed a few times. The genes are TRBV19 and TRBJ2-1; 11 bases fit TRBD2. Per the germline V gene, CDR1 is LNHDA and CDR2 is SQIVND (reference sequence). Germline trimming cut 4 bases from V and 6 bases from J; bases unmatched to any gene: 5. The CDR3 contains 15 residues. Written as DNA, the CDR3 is TGTGCCAGTAGTAGACTAGCGGGAAGCCCCAATGAGCAGTTCTTC. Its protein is CASSRLAGSPNEQFF.

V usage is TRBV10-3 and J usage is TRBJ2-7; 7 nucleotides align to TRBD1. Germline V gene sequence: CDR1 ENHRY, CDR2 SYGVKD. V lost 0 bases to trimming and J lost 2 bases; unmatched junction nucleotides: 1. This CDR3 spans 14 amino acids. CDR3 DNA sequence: TGTGCCATCAGTGAGTCGACAGGGACCTACGAGCAGTACTTC. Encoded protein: CAISESTGTYEQYF.

CDR3 region: CASSQDRGLARNIQYF. The CDR3 DNA reads TGTGCCAGCAGTCAAGACAGGGGACTAGCTCGGAACATTCAGTACTTC. The chain recombines TRBV28 with TRBJ2-4, with a possible D match to TRBD2 (9 bases). V lost 5 bases to trimming and J lost 7 bases, with 21 bases between them. Germline loops: CDR1 MDHEN, CDR2 SYDVKM. This CDR3 region has 16 residues. Together with reference TRBV28 and TRBJ2-4, the CDR3 gives the full variable domain: DVKVTQSSRYLVKRTGEKVFLECVQDMDHENMFWYRQDPGLGLRLIYFSYDVKMKEKGDIPEGYSVSREKKERFSLILESASTNQTSMYLCASSQDRGLARNIQYFGAGTRLSVL.

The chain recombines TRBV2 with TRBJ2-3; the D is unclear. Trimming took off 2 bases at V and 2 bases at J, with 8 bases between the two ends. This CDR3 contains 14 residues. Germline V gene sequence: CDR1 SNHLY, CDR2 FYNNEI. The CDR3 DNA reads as TGTGCCAGCAGTGAAAGGCGGAACACAGATACGCAGTATTTT. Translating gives CASSERRNTDTQYF. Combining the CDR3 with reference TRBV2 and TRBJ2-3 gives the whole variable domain EPEVTQTPSHQVTQMGQEVILRCVPISNHLYFYWYRQILGQKVEFLVSFYNNEISEKSEIFDDQFSVERPDGSNFTLKIRSTKLEDSAMYFCASSERRNTDTQYFGPGTRLTVL.

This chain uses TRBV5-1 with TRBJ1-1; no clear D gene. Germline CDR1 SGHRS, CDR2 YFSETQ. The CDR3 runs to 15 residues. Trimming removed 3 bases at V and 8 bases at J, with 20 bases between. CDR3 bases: TGCGCCAGCAGCTCGGGAACAGTCCTCACTTCCGAAGCTTTCTTT. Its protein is CASSSGTVLTSEAFF.